A single sample is the source of the 31 T cell receptor beta chains below, sequenced in a study of memory B cells and T cells in multiple sclerosis (dated by TCRdb to 2016 to 2018). Library prep was done by the immunoSEQ multiplex PCR assay. TCRdb's version of the immuneACCESS table is confined to in-frame rearrangements and falls short of the full clone set. An unresolved V gene accounts for under half of the shortfall where checked; the remainder is of unknown origin. The sample yields about 7,600 clones; roughly 53% were counted once. 25% to 40% of the sample rests with the top ten. Sample: memory (CD45RO+) CD8+ T cells from blood. Explained via the paper, the cell subset or site label denotes: CD45RO+ memory T cells sorted from peripheral blood. All receptors derive from a human donor with multiple sclerosis.

Concerning this clone itself: The CDR3 carries no conserved terminal phenylalanine or tryptophan, so it likely arises from a read error. The V gene is TRBV30, the J gene TRBJ2-6; D perhaps matches TRBD1 (5 bases). V was trimmed by 4 bases and J by 3 bases, leaving 16 bases between them. Germline V CDR1 and CDR2: GTSNPN, SVGIG (reference sequence). This CDR3 comprises 16 residues. The CDR3 here is CAWIVPAGNGANVLTL. CDR3 DNA sequence: TGTGCCTGGATTGTACCGGCAGGGAATGGGGCCAACGTCCTGACTTTG.

J is TRBJ2-7 and V is TRBV7-2; TRBD1 aligns across 9 bases. Germline CDR1 reads SGHTA; CDR2 reads FQGNSA. Trimming removed 5 bases from V and 7 bases from J; junction bases left unmatched: 12. The CDR3 covers 15 residues. In nucleotides, the CDR3 is TGTGCCAGCAGCCGAGAGCCGGGACAGGGCGAAGAGCAGTACTTC. As protein: CASSREPGQGEEQYF.

This clone is a singleton in its sample. The J gene is TRBJ2-4, the V gene TRBV2, with 10 nucleotides matching TRBD2. The J segment lost 7 bases and the V segment lost 4 bases, leaving 13 bases of the junction unmatched. There are 17 residues in the CDR3. CDR1 is SNHLY and CDR2 is FYNNEI in the germline V gene. CDR3 amino acids: CASSVETSGIRDNIQYF. The CDR3 region has the DNA TGTGCCAGCAGTGTCGAAACTAGCGGGATTCGGGACAACATTCAGTACTTC.

As to this clone: Other DNA sequences from this sample encode an identical CDR3 as well. V gene TRBV30 combines with J gene TRBJ2-6, with D perhaps TRBD1 (5 bases). The length of the CDR3 is 16 residues. Germline V gives CDR1 GTSNPN, CDR2 SVGIG (reference sequence). The germline V and J ends were trimmed by 4 bases and 3 bases, with 16 bases remaining between them. The CDR3 is CAWTVPPGNGANVLTF. The CDR3 DNA reads TGTGCCTGGACTGTACCGCCAGGGAATGGGGCCAACGTCCTGACTTTC.

This rearrangement joins TRBV5-3 to TRBJ2-5, with D perhaps matching TRBD2 (6 bases). TRBV5-3 belongs to the ORF category, with a function that is uncertain. The CDR3 loop spans 13 amino acids. Trimming stripped 8 bases from V and 5 bases from J, with 16 bases between. The CDR3 DNA reads TGTGCCAGCAGCGAAGGGGCGGGGGAGACCCAGTACTTC. Encoded protein: CASSEGAGETQYF.

This rearrangement joins TRBV6-6 to TRBJ1-4, with 8 bases matching TRBD1. This CDR3 is built from 13 residues. V was clipped by 6 bases and J by 5 bases; unmatched bases: 2. CDR1 MNHNY and CDR2 SVGAGI come from the germline V gene (reference sequence). In nucleotides, the CDR3 is TGTGCCAGCAGGGACAGGGAAAATGAAAAACTGTTTTTT. Translating gives CASRDRENEKLFF.

J is TRBJ2-6 and V is TRBV9; no clear D gene. The germline V and J ends were trimmed by 0 bases and 4 bases, with 8 bases remaining between them. Germline V gives CDR1 SGDLS, CDR2 YYNGEE. The CDR3 totals 15 residues. The CDR3 DNA reads TGTGCCAGCAGCGTAGCAGAGGTGGGGGCCAACGTCCTGACTTTC. Encoded protein: CASSVAEVGANVLTF.

The chain recombines TRBV19 with TRBJ2-6; 7 nucleotides align to TRBD1. The ends lost 4 bases at V and 0 bases at J; junction bases unmatched: 3. This CDR3 has 16 amino acids. Germline CDR1 is LNHDA and CDR2 is SQIVND (reference sequence). In nucleotides, the CDR3 is TGTGCCAGTAGTACCACAGGGGTCTCTGGGGCCAACGTCCTGACTTTC. It codes for CASSTTGVSGANVLTF.

A word on this clone: This likely traces to a read error, being one base from a far larger clone. V and J are TRBV19 and TRBJ2-3, with 7 nucleotides matching TRBD2. The CDR3 consists of 16 residues. The germline CDR1 and CDR2 sequences are LNHDA and SQIVND (reference sequence). The chain's CDR3 is CDSSAQGRVIADTQYF. As DNA, the CDR3 is TGTGACAGTAGTGCACAAGGGAGGGTAATCGCAGATACGCAGTATTTT.

CDR3 nucleotides: TGCGCCAGCAGCCAAGACGGGGGATCCTACAATGAGCAGTTCTTC. Translation gives CASSQDGGSYNEQFF. This sequence joins TRBV4-1 and TRBJ2-1; TRBD2 might be the D (6 bases). The CDR3 runs 15 residues. Germline V gene data show CDR1 as MGHRA and CDR2 as YSYEKL. Between the trimmed V and J ends, which lost 0 bases and 1 base, there was a span of 7 bases.

This rearrangement joins TRBV2 to TRBJ2-3; 10 positions match TRBD2. This CDR3 contains 18 residues. V was pared by 4 bases and J by 4 bases, with 14 bases of the junction left unmatched. CDR1 and CDR2 from the germline V gene are SNHLY and FYNNEI. CDR3 sequence: CASSGPGSSGRGSDTQYF. Here the CDR3 DNA reads TGTGCCAGCAGTGGTCCGGGGTCTAGCGGGAGAGGGTCAGATACGCAGTATTTT.

The rearrangement joins TRBV10-3 to TRBJ2-2; no definite D call. CDR1 ENHRY and CDR2 SYGVKD come from the germline V gene. The CDR3 has 13 amino acids. The V gene lost 1 base and the J gene lost 10 bases, with 10 bases spanning the gap. The CDR3 DNA follows: TGTGCCATCAGTGAGTTTGGGCCCCAGGAGCTGTTTTTT. Its protein is CAISEFGPQELFF.

This chain connects TRBV7-6 to TRBJ2-3; the match to TRBD2 covers 9 bases. With 5 bases clipped from V and 4 bases from J, the junction kept 10 bases outside the gene matches. The length of the CDR3 is 16 residues. The germline CDR1 and CDR2 sequences are SGHVS and FNYEAQ. The CDR3 is CASSHPDAGGPDTQYF. CDR3 bases: TGTGCCAGCAGCCACCCTGATGCGGGGGGGCCAGATACGCAGTATTTT.

The chain uses TRBV7-9 and TRBJ2-7; D is perhaps TRBD1 (6 bases). V was pared by 6 bases and J by 4 bases, with 10 bases between. CDR3 length equals 12 residues. Looked up from germline, CDR1 is SEHNR and CDR2 is FQNEAQ (reference sequence). The CDR3 loop is CASRMDSYEQYF. For the CDR3, the DNA is TGTGCCAGCAGAATGGACAGTTACGAGCAGTACTTC.

The chain uses TRBV10-3 and TRBJ2-3; 10 bases are a match to TRBD2. Losses at the gene ends were 2 bases for V and 2 bases for J; bases not matched to a gene: 1. CDR3 size: 15 residues. The germline gives CDR1 ENHRY, CDR2 SYGVKD. CDR3: CAISEGLADTDTQYF. CDR3 coding DNA: TGTGCCATCAGTGAGGGACTAGCGGACACAGATACGCAGTATTTT.

The chain links TRBV10-1 to TRBJ2-7; 7 bases agree with TRBD1. Germline trimming cut 3 bases from V and 2 bases from J; bases unmatched to any gene: 16. Germline V CDR1 and CDR2: WNHNN, SYGVQD (reference sequence). CDR3 length: 18 amino acids. Here the CDR3 reads CASSDSRTSDRIPYEQYF. CDR3 nucleotide sequence: TGCGCCAGCAGTGACTCGAGGACCTCGGACAGGATCCCCTACGAGCAGTACTTC.

V is TRBV6-5 and J is TRBJ2-2, with a possible D match to TRBD1 (7 bases). This CDR3 comprises 16 residues. CDR1 MNHEY and CDR2 SVGAGI come from the germline V gene. The V end lost 0 bases, the J end lost 4 bases, and 12 bases lay between the germline ends. The CDR3, as DNA: TGTGCCAGCAGTTACTCGAGCCAGGGGGGCACCGGGGAGCTGTTTTTT. Protein product: CASSYSSQGGTGELFF.

The V gene is TRBV7-6, the J gene TRBJ2-5; 14 bases match TRBD2. This CDR3 has 16 amino acids. Germline CDR1 is SGHVS and CDR2 is FNYEAQ. The trim removed 5 bases at V and 2 bases at J, leaving 4 bases unmatched. The CDR3 region is CASSVGTSGGQETQYF. For the CDR3, the DNA is TGTGCCAGCAGCGTGGGGACTAGCGGGGGTCAAGAGACCCAGTACTTC.

CDR3 in amino acids: CASSLNGALQETQYF. In nucleotides, the CDR3 is TGTGCCAGCAGTTTAAACGGAGCGCTCCAAGAGACCCAGTACTTC. The V gene is TRBV27, the J gene TRBJ2-5, with unresolved D. The germline CDR1 and CDR2 sequences are MNHEY and SMNVEV (reference sequence). The V and J ends lost 2 bases and 1 base respectively, with 11 bases between them. CDR3 length equals 15 residues.

The CDR3 sequence: CASSLGGGYEQYF. In DNA, the CDR3 is TGTGCCAGCAGCTTAGGGGGCGGGTACGAGCAGTACTTC. The gene calls are TRBV7-3 and TRBJ2-7, with D perhaps matching TRBD1 (6 bases). The CDR3 is 13 residues long. Germline V gene data show CDR1 as SGHTA and CDR2 as FQGTGA. The V and J ends lost 2 bases and 4 bases respectively, with 9 bases between them.

The chain carries TRBV2 and TRBJ2-7; 8 bases are shared with TRBD2. CDR3 size: 12 residues. From germline, CDR1 is SNHLY and CDR2 FYNNEI. With 6 bases clipped from V and 6 bases from J, the junction kept 4 bases outside the gene matches. The CDR3 reads CASRDLAGEQYF. The CDR3 DNA sequence: TGTGCCAGCAGGGATCTAGCGGGCGAGCAGTACTTC.

The rearrangement links TRBV7-9 to TRBJ2-3; 8 bases are a match to TRBD2. Germline lookup yields CDR1 SEHNR and CDR2 FQNEAQ (reference sequence). Losses at the gene ends were 8 bases for V and 2 bases for J; bases not matched to a gene: 12. This CDR3 spans 16 amino acids. DNA of the CDR3: TGTGCCAGCGGAAATAGCGGGAAAGGGTCCACAGATACGCAGTATTTT. Protein product: CASGNSGKGSTDTQYF.

A few counts support this clone. This rearrangement joins TRBV11-2 to TRBJ1-1, with 7 bases identical to TRBD1. V shed 5 bases, J shed 10 bases, and the junction held 10 bases outside the gene matches. The CDR3 length is 13 residues. Germline lookup yields CDR1 SGHAT and CDR2 FQNNGV. The CDR3 DNA reads TGTGCCAGCAGCAGTGACAGGGTAAGAGGAGCTTTCTTT. Its translation: CASSSDRVRGAFF.

The chain carries TRBV28 and TRBJ2-5; no clear D. The end of the DNA aligns better with TRBJ2-7, so the J call may be wrong. The CDR3 extends over 10 amino acids. The germline V gene encodes CDR1 MDHEN and CDR2 SYDVKM. CDR3 nucleotide sequence: TGTGCCAGCGGAGCCTACGAGCAGTACTTC. Encoded protein: CASGAYEQYF.

On this clone: The same CDR3 also results from other DNA sequences found in this sample. The J gene is TRBJ2-3, the V gene TRBV28; the D is unclear. Per the germline V gene, CDR1 is MDHEN and CDR2 is SYDVKM. The CDR3 loop spans 14 amino acids. V lost 3 bases and J lost 1, with 8 bases in between. The DNA of the CDR3 is TGTGCCAGCAGTTTTCTATCCGGCACAGATACGCAGTATTTT. This encodes CASSFLSGTDTQYF.

The chain combines TRBV11-1 with TRBJ2-7; D is perhaps TRBD1 (6 bases). The CDR3 sequence is 12 residues long. The germline V and J ends were trimmed by 6 bases and 5 bases, with 11 bases remaining between them. CDR1 is SGHAT, CDR2 FQDESV, per germline (reference sequence). The CDR3 is CASRASGDEQYF. The CDR3 region has the DNA TGTGCCAGCAGAGCCTCAGGGGACGAGCAGTACTTC.

The J gene is TRBJ2-3, the V gene TRBV9; perhaps TRBD1 as D (5 bases). V was cut by 0 bases and J by 4 bases, with 12 bases left in between. The CDR3 totals 15 residues. Germline CDR1 and CDR2: SGDLS and YYNGEE. CDR3 residues: CASSVEGRAPDTQYF. CDR3 coding DNA: TGTGCCAGCAGCGTAGAGGGCAGGGCCCCAGATACGCAGTATTTT.

This chain uses TRBV6-1 with TRBJ2-7; TRBD2 is a possible D gene (6 bases). Trimming cost V 1 base and J 2 bases, with 9 bases left between them. This CDR3 is built from 14 residues. Per germline, CDR1 MNHNS and CDR2 SASEGT. The CDR3 DNA sequence: TGTGCCAGCAGTGAAGACGGGACTCCCTACGAGCAGTACTTC. Amino acid sequence: CASSEDGTPYEQYF.

The chain is built from TRBV2 and TRBJ2-7; 10 nucleotides agree with TRBD2. V trimming: 7 bases; J trimming: 3 bases; junction bases outside the gene matches: 3. In germline, CDR1 is SNHLY, CDR2 FYNNEI. CDR3 size: 13 residues. This CDR3 is CASIGTSDYEQYF. The CDR3 DNA follows: TGTGCCAGCATCGGGACTAGCGACTACGAGCAGTACTTC.

The rearrangement links TRBV6-1 to TRBJ2-2; tentative D call: TRBD2 (5 bases). V dropped 1 base and J dropped 4 bases, with 13 bases sitting between them. The V gene's germline CDR1 is MNHNS and CDR2 SASEGT. The CDR3 has 16 amino acids. As DNA, the CDR3 is TGTGCCAGCAGTGAAGAAACTTCGGGAACCACCGGGGAGCTGTTTTTT. Translation gives CASSEETSGTTGELFF.

This clone is categorized as medium-sized. V usage is TRBV28 and J usage is TRBJ2-3; 13 nucleotides line up with TRBD2. This CDR3 region has 15 residues. Germline assignment: CDR1 MDHEN and CDR2 SYDVKM. Losses at the gene ends were 2 bases for V and 5 bases for J; bases not matched to a gene: 1. Here the CDR3 DNA reads TGTGCCAGCAGTTTAGGACTAGCGGGAGTAGATACGCAGTATTTT. Protein product: CASSLGLAGVDTQYF.